This T cell receptor (beta chain) is drawn from a study of T cell repertoires in cytomegalovirus infection. From the reads, TCRdb called clonotypes with MiXCR, one entry per CDR3 protein. The top ten hold about half of the sample, which has 230,000 or so distinct CDR3 sequences, 17% seen once. This clonotype was recorded many times. Germline CDR1 SGHVT, CDR2 SQSDAQ. This CDR3 comprises 14 residues. Trimming took off 1 base at V and 6 bases at J, with 12 bases between the two ends. The gene calls are TRBV7-4 and TRBJ1-1; TRBD1 might be the D (5 bases). Sequences were obtained from CD8+ T cells from PBMCs. This receptor was taken from a human donor in good health (CMV status not recorded). Some clones in this sample may be carry-over from other donors' samples. CDR3 sequence (DNA): TGTGCCAGCAGCTTAGGGGGACCAAACTCTGAAGCTTTCTTT. It yields the protein CASSLGGPNSEAFF.